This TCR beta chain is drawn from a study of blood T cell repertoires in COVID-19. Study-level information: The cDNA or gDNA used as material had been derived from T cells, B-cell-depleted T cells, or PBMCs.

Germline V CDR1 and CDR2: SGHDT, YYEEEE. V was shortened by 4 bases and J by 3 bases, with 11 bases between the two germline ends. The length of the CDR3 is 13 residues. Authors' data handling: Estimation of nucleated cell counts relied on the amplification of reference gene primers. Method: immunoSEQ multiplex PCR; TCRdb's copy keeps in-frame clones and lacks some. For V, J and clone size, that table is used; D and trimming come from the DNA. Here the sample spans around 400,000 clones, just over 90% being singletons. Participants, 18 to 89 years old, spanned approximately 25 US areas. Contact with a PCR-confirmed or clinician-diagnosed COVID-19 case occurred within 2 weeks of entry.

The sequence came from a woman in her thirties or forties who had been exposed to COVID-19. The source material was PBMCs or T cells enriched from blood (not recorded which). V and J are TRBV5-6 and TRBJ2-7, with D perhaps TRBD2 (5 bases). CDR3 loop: CASSPGEGYEQYF. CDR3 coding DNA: TGTGCCAGCAGCCCAGGTGAGGGCTACGAGCAGTACTTC.